The text below deals with one T cell receptor beta chain. Antigen: not known. Every sample had roughly 1-11 million cryopreserved PBMC in it before DNA extraction. This specimen belongs to a study of long-term antiretroviral therapy in people with HIV. The J segment lost 3 bases and the V segment lost 3 bases, leaving 3 bases of the junction unmatched. Germline assignment: CDR1 SGHNT and CDR2 YYREEE (reference sequence). This CDR3 contains 14 residues. A v3.0 immunoSEQ assay was performed at survey level. Sequencing used immunoSEQ multiplex PCR; TCRdb keeps in-frame clones, though not all of them. The repertoire holds tens of thousands of clones, with under 85% as singletons. Study results and limitations: Relative to control repertoires, HIV repertoires exhibited narrower CDR3 length ranges. Participants lacked recorded data on ART adherence, viral resistance or therapy changes. In samples taken after ART, diversity increased but remained below transplant donor control levels.

The source was unsorted PBMCs, collected 1 year after starting antiretroviral therapy. This clonotype originated in a man aged 18 to 30 with HIV. The chain links TRBV5-4 to TRBJ1-1, with TRBD1 identical over 9 bases. CDR3 in amino acids: CASSWGQGDTEAFF. The CDR3 nucleotides are TGTGCCAGCAGCTGGGGACAGGGAGACACTGAAGCTTTCTTT.